This TCR beta chain emerged from a study of siplizumab effects on memory and regulatory T cells. Worth noting for this clone: Its antigen remains unidentified.

Researchers maintained the mixed lymphocyte reaction cells in coculture at 37°C for 5 to 7 days. CDR3 length: 17 amino acids. Germline V CDR1 and CDR2: KGHSH, LQKENI. V dropped 0 bases and J dropped 6 bases, with 20 bases sitting between them. TCRdb's table, derived via immunoSEQ multiplex PCR, lists solely in-frame clones and lacks some. Of about 13,000 clones listed, almost 40% are singletons. The receptor was isolated from a human donor in good health; the cells came from an allogeneic mixed lymphocyte reaction. Sequencing was done on a sample of CFSE-low (dividing) CD8+ T cells sorted from an allogeneic mixed lymphocyte reaction. The rearrangement uses TRBV18 and TRBJ1-2; no clear D. The DNA for the CDR3 is TGTGCCAGCTCACCACCGGCAGGAATCATTTCGGGGAATGGCTACACCTTC. Amino acid sequence: CASSPPAGIISGNGYTF.